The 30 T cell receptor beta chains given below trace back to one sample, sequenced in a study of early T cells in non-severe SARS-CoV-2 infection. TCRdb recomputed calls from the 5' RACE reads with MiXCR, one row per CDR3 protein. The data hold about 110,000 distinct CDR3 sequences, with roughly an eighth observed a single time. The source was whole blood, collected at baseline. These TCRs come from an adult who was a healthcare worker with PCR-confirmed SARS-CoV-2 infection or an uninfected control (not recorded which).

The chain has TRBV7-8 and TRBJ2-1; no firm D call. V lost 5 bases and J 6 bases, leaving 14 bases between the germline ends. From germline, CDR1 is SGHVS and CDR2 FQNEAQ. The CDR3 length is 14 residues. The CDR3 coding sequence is TGTGCCAGCAGCAGGCGTAGTAATGGCAATGAGCAGTTCTTC. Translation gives CASSRRSNGNEQFF.

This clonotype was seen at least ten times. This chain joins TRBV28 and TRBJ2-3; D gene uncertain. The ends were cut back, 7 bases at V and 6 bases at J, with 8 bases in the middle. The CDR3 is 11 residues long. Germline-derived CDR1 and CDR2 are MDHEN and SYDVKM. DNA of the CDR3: TGTGCCAGCATCGCTATGGATACGCAGTATTTT. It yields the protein CASIAMDTQYF.

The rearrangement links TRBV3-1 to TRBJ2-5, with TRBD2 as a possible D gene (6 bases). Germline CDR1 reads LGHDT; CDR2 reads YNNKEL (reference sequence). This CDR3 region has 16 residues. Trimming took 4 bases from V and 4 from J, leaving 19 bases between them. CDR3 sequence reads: CASSRIGGGRRETQYF. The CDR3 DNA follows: TGTGCCAGCAGCCGAATTGGAGGAGGGCGCAGAGAGACCCAGTACTTC.

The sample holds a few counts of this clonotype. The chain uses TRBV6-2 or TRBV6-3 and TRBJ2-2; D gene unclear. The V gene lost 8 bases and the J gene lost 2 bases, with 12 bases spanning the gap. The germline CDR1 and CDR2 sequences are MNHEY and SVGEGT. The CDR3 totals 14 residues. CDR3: CASGRPTNTGELFF. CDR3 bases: TGTGCCAGCGGTCGGCCAACAAACACCGGGGAGCTGTTTTTT.

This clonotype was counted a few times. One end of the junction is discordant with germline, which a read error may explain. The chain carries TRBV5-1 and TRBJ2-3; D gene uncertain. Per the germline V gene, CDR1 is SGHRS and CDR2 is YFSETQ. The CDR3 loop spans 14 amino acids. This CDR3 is CASTLGPSTDTQYF. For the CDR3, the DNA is TGCGCCAGCACCTTGGGCCCTAGCACAGATACGCAGTATTTT.

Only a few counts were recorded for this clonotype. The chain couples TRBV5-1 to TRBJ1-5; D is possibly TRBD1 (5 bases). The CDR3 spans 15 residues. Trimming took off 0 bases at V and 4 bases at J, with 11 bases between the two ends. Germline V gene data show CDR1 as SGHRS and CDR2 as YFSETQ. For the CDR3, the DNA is TGCGCCAGCAGCTTGGCCGGGGGAGAAAATCAGCCCCAGCATTTT. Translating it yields CASSLAGGENQPQHF.

CDR3 amino acids: CASSFSGGNTGELFF. The CDR3 nucleotides read TGTGCCAGCAGTTTTTCAGGGGGCAACACCGGGGAGCTGTTTTTT. V is TRBV28 and J is TRBJ2-2; TRBD1 matches 8 bases. J was trimmed by 2 bases and V by 3 bases; bases with no gene match: 2. CDR1 is MDHEN and CDR2 is SYDVKM in the germline V gene. The CDR3 spans 15 residues.

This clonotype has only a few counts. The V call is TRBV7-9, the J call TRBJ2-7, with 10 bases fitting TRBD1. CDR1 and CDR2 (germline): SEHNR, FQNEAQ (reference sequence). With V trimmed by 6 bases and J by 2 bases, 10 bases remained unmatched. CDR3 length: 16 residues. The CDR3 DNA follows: TGTGCCAGCAGACGACAGGGGGCCCAACTTACCTACGAGCAGTACTTC. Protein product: CASRRQGAQLTYEQYF.

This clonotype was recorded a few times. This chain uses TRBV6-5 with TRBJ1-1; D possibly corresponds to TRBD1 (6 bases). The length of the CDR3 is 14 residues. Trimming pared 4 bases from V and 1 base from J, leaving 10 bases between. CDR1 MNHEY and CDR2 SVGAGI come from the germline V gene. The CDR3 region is CASSLGTPNTEAFF. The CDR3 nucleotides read TGTGCCAGCAGTTTGGGGACACCGAACACTGAAGCTTTCTTT.

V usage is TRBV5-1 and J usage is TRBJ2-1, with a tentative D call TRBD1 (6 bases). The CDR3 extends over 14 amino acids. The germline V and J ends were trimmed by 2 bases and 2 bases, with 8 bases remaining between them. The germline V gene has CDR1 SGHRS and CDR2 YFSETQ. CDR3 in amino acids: CASSFGQPYNEQFF. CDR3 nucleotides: TGCGCCAGCAGCTTCGGACAGCCCTACAATGAGCAGTTCTTC.

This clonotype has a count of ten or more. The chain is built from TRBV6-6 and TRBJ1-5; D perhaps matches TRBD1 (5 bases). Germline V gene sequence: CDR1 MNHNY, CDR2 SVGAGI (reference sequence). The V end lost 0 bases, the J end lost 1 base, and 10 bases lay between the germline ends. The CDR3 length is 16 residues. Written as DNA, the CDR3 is TGTGCCAGCAGTTACTCCCGCCGGGACAGCAATCAGCCCCAGCATTTT. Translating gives CASSYSRRDSNQPQHF.

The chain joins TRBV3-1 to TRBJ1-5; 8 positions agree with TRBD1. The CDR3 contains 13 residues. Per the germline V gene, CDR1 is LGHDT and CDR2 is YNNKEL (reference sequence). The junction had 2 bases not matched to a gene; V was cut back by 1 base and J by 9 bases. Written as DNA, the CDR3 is TGTGCCAGCAGCCAAGGCACAGGGGGGCCCCAGCATTTT. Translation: CASSQGTGGPQHF.

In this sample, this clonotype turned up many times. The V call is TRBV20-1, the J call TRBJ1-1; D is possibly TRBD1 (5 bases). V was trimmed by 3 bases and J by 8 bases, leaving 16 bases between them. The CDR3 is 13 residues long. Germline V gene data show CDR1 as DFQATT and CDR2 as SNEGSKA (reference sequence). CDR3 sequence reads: CSASRERGLEAFF. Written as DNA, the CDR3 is TGCAGTGCTAGCAGGGAAAGGGGACTGGAAGCTTTCTTT.

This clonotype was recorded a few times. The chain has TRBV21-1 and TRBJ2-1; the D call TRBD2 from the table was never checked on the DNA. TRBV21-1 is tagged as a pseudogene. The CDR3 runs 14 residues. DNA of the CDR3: TGTGCCAGCGGATCAAGCGGGATTAGGCCTGAGCAGTTCTTC. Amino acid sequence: CASGSSGIRPEQFF.

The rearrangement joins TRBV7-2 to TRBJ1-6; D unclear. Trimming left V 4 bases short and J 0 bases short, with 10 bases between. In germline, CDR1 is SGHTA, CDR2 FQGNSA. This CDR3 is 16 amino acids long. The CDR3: CASSSRPTSYNSPLHF. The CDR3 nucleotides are TGTGCCAGCAGCTCCCGACCGACCTCCTATAATTCACCCCTCCACTTT.

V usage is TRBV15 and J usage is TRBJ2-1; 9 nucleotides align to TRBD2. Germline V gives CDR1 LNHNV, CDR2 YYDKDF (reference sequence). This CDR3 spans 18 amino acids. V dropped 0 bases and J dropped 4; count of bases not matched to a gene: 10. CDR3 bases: TGTGCCACCAGCAGAGACTGGGGGGCTAGCGGGGTGTACAATGAGCAGTTCTTC. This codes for CATSRDWGASGVYNEQFF.

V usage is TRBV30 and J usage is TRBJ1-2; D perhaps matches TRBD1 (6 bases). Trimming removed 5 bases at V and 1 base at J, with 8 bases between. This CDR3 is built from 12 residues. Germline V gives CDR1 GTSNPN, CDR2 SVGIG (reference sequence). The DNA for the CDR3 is TGTGCCTGGGAACAGGGTAACTATGGCTACACCTTC. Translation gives CAWEQGNYGYTF.

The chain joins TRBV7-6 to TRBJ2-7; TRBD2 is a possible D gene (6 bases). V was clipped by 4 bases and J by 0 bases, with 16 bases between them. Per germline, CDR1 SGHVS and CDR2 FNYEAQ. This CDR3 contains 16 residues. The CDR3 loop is CASSSNPGRSSYEQYF. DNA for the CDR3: TGTGCCAGCAGCTCCAACCCCGGGAGAAGCTCCTACGAGCAGTACTTC.

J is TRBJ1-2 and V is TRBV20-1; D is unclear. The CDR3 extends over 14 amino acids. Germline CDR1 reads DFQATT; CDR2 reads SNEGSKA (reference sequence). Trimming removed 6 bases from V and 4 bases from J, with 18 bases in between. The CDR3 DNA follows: TGCAGTGCCCAAAGGGAGGTTGGGAGCTATGGCTACACCTTC. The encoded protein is CSAQREVGSYGYTF.

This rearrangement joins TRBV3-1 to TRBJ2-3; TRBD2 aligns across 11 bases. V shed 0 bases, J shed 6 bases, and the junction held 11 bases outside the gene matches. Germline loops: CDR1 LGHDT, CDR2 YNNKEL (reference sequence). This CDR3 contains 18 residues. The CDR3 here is CASSQEDSGRAYGDTQYF. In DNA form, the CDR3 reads TGTGCCAGCAGCCAAGAGGATAGCGGGAGGGCCTACGGGGATACGCAGTATTTT.

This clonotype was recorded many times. DNA for the CDR3: TGTGCCAGTAGTCCTCCCCCCCCCGGGCGCGAGCAGTACTTC. Translating it yields CASSPPPPGREQYF. The chain carries TRBV19 and TRBJ2-7, with D uncertain. The CDR3 covers 14 residues. The V and J ends lost 5 bases and 6 bases respectively, with 17 bases between them. Germline V lookup: CDR1 LNHDA, CDR2 SQIVND (reference sequence).

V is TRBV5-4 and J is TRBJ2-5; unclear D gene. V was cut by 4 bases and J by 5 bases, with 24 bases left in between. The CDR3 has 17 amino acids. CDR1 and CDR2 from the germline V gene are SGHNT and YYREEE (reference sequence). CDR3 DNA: TGTGCCAGCAGCCTTGGGCGCCGTAGTGGGAATTGGGAGACCCAGTACTTC. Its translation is CASSLGRRSGNWETQYF.

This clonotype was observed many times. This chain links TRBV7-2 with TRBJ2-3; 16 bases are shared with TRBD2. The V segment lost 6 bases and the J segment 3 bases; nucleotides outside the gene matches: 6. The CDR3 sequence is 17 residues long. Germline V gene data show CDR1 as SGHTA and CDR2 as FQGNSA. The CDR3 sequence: CASRRGLAGGLTDTQYF. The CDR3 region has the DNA TGTGCCAGCAGAAGGGGACTAGCGGGGGGGCTGACAGATACGCAGTATTTT.

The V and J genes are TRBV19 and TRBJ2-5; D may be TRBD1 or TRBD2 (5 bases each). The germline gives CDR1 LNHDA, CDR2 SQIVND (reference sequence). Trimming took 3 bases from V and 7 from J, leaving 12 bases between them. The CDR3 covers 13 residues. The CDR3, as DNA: TGTGCCAGTAGTATGGGGACCCGGGGGACCCAGTACTTC. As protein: CASSMGTRGTQYF.

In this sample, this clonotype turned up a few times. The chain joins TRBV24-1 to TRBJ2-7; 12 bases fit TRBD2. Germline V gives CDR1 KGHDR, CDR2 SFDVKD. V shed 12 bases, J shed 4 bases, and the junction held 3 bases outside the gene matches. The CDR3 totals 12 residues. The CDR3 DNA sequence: TGTGCCGCACTAGCGGGAGGATACGAGCAGTACTTC. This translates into CAALAGGYEQYF.

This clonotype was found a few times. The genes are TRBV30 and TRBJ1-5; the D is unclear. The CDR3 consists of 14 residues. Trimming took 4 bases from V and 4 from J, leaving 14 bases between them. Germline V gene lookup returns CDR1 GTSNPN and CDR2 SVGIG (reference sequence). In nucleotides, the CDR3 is TGTGCCTGGAACGACGGAGTTAAAAATCAGCCCCAGCATTTT. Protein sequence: CAWNDGVKNQPQHF.

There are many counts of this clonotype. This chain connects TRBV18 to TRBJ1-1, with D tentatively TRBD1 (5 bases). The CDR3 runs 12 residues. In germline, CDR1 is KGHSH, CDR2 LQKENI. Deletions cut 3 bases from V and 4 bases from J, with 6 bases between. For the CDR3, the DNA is TGTGCCAGCTCACCGGGACCCACTGAAGCTTTCTTT. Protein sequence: CASSPGPTEAFF.

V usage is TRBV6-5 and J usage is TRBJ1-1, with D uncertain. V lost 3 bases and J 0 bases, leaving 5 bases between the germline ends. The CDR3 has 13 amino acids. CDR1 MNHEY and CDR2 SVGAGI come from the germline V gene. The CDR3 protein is CASSYSVNTEAFF. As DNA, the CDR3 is TGTGCCAGCAGTTATTCAGTGAACACTGAAGCTTTCTTT.

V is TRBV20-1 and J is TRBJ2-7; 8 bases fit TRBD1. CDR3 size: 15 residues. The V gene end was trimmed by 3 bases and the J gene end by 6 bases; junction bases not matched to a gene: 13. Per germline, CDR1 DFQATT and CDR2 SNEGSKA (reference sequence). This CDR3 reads CSARQGARDSLEQYF. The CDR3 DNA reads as TGCAGTGCTAGGCAGGGGGCGAGAGATTCTCTCGAGCAGTACTTC.

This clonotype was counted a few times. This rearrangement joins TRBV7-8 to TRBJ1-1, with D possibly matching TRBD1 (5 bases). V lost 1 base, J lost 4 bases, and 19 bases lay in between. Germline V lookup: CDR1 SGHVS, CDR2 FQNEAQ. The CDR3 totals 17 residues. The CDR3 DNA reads TGTGCCAGCAGCTTAGGAAGAGGGGCAGCCAGGTCCACTGAAGCTTTCTTT. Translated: CASSLGRGAARSTEAFF.